This TCR beta chain appears in the sequencing data of a study of post-analysis software for immune sequencing data. Study results and limitations: Included in a set of a handful of TRBV segments more frequent in patients than controls were TRBV5-6, TRBV5-1 and TRBV20-1.

Unique molecular identifiers had been added to the TCR beta cDNA libraries. TCRdb itself ran the PCR reads through MiXCR, one entry per CDR3 protein. The table lists about 400,000 distinct CDR3 sequences, roughly 36% of them singletons, with roughly 12% in the top ten. Per the germline V gene, CDR1 is MGHDK and CDR2 is SYGVNS. V was pared by 7 bases and J by 3 bases, with 3 bases of the junction left unmatched. This CDR3 has 13 residues. This clonotype was counted a few times. The antigen is not known. V is TRBV25-1 and J is TRBJ2-5; 9 bases are a match to TRBD2. The receptor comes from a girl aged 5-17 years with multiple sclerosis. The sample was blood. The CDR3 reads CASKKRGEETQYF. Written as DNA, the CDR3 is TGTGCCAGCAAGAAGCGGGGGGAAGAGACCCAGTACTTC.